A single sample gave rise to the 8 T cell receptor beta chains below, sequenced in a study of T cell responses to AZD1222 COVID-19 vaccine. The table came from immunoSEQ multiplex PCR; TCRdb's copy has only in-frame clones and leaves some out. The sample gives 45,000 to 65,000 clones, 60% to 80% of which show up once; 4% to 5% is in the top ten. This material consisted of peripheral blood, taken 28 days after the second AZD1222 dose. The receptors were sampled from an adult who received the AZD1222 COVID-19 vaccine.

The CDR3 sequence: CASSVATGGYEQYF. CDR3 nucleotide sequence: TGTGCCAGCAGCGTAGCGACAGGGGGATACGAGCAGTACTTC. The genes are TRBV9 and TRBJ2-7, with 9 bases matching TRBD1. Germline V lookup: CDR1 SGDLS, CDR2 YYNGEE. Trimming took 0 bases from V and 4 from J; bases not matched to a gene: 2. CDR3 length: 14 amino acids.

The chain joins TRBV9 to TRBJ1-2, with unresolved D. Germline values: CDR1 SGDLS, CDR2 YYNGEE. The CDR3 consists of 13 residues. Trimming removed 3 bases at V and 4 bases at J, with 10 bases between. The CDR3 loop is CASSAQRGYGYTF. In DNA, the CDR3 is TGTGCCAGCAGCGCCCAACGCGGCTATGGCTACACCTTC.

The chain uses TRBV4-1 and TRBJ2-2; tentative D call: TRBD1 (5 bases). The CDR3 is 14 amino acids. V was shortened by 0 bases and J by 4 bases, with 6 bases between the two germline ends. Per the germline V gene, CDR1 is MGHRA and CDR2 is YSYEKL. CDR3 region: CASSQDRVTGELFF. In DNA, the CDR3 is TGCGCCAGCAGCCAAGACAGGGTCACCGGGGAGCTGTTTTTT.

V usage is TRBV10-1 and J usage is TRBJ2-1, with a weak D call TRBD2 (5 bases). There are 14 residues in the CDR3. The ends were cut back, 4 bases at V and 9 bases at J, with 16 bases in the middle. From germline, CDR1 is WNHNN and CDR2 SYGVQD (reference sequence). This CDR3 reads CASSVARRGLEQFF. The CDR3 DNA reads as TGCGCCAGCAGTGTGGCTCGCCGCGGGCTTGAGCAGTTCTTC.

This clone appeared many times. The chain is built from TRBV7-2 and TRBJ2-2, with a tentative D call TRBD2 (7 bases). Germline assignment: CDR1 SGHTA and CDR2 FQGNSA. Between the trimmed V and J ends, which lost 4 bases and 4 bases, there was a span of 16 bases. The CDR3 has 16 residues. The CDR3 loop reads CASSSPAGASTGELFF. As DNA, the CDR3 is TGTGCCAGCAGCTCCCCGGCGGGGGCCAGCACCGGGGAGCTGTTTTTT.

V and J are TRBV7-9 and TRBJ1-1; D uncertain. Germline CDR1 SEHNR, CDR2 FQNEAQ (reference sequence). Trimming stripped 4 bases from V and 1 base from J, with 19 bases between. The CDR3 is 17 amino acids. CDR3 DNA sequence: TGTGCCAGCAGCTCGGGCCCCCTACGACCTCCGAACACTGAAGCTTTCTTT. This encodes CASSSGPLRPPNTEAFF.

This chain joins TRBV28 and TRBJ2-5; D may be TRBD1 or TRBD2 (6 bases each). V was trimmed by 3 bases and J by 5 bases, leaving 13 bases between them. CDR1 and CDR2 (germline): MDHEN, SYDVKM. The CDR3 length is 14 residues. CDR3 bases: TGTGCCAGCAGTTTCCTGGGGGGCCGGGAGACCCAGTACTTC. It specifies CASSFLGGRETQYF. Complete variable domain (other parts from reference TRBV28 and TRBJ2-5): DVKVTQSSRYLVKRTGEKVFLECVQDMDHENMFWYRQDPGLGLRLIYFSYDVKMKEKGDIPEGYSVSREKKERFSLILESASTNQTSMYLCASSFLGGRETQYFGPGTRLLVL.

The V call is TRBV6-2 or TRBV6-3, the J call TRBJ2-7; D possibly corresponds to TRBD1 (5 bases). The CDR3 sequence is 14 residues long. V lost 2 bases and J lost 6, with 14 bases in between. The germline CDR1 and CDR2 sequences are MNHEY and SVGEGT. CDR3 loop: CASSYLDSSAEQYV. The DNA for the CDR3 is TGTGCCAGCAGTTACCTTGACAGTTCTGCCGAGCAGTACGTC.